This TCR beta chain was captured in a study of post-analysis software for immune sequencing data. V shed 4 bases, J shed 6 bases, and the junction held 4 bases outside the gene matches. Germline CDR1 and CDR2: ENHRY and SYGVKD. The CDR3 loop spans 13 amino acids. Incorporated into the TCR beta cDNA libraries were unique molecular identifiers, which served to reduce PCR and sequencing biases. TCRdb itself ran the PCR reads through MiXCR, one entry per CDR3 protein. The sample shows about 160,000 distinct CDR3 sequences, roughly 40% of them seen only once. This clonotype has a handful of counts. This chain joins TRBV10-3 and TRBJ1-2; 8 bases match TRBD1. This sample comprised blood, obtained after autologous hematopoietic stem cell transplantation. This receptor was taken from a girl under 18 with multiple sclerosis. For the CDR3, the DNA is TGTGCCATCAGTGGGACAGGGATTGATGGCTACACCTTC. Translation gives CAISGTGIDGYTF.